Shown below are 7 T cell receptor beta chains from a single sample sequenced in a study of blood T cell repertoires in COVID-19. This table comes from immunoSEQ multiplex PCR, and its TCRdb copy is limited to in-frame clones, with some not included. The sample lists roughly 140,000 clones, approximately 87% occurring once. Sequencing input: peripheral blood. The source is a middle-aged woman with acute or convalescent COVID-19.

This rearrangement joins TRBV4-1 to TRBJ1-3, with unresolved D. The length of the CDR3 is 15 residues. The V and J ends lost 5 bases and 7 bases respectively, with 18 bases between them. Germline V gives CDR1 MGHRA, CDR2 YSYEKL. The CDR3 nucleotides are TGCGCCAGCAGCTACGGAAGGCAGTCCGGGAACACCATATATTTT. Its protein is CASSYGRQSGNTIYF.

This clone was found a few times. One junction end does not reproduce the germline sequence, and a read error may be involved. The chain employs TRBV29-1 and TRBJ2-7, with 7 bases that match TRBD1. CDR3 length: 12 residues. CDR1 and CDR2 (germline): SQVTM, ANQGSEA. CDR3 amino acids: CSVQDRDYEQYF. The DNA for the CDR3 is TGCAGCGTTCAAGACAGGGACTACGAGCAGTACTTC.

This chain joins TRBV18 and TRBJ1-4; 10 nucleotides agree with TRBD1. V shed 2 bases and J 8 bases; nucleotides not matched to a gene: 5. CDR3 length: 15 amino acids. Germline lookup yields CDR1 KGHSH and CDR2 LQKENI. CDR3 sequence: CASSPDRGRLEKLFF. The DNA for the CDR3 is TGTGCCAGCTCACCAGACAGGGGGCGCCTCGAAAAACTGTTTTTT.

The chain couples TRBV6-1 to TRBJ2-5; a weak D match, TRBD1 (6 bases). CDR1 MNHNS and CDR2 SASEGT come from the germline V gene. This CDR3 region has 15 residues. V gave up 1 base and J gave up 2 bases, with 11 bases separating them. In nucleotides, the CDR3 is TGTGCCAGCAGTGAAGGGGACAAGTTACAAGAGACCCAGTACTTC. Protein sequence: CASSEGDKLQETQYF.

This sequence joins TRBV7-2 and TRBJ2-1; 9 positions match TRBD2. CDR1 SGHTA and CDR2 FQGNSA come from the germline V gene. This CDR3 is 15 amino acids long. Germline trimming cut 5 bases from V and 8 bases from J; bases unmatched to any gene: 10. CDR3 DNA sequence: TGTGCCAGCAGCCCTTGGGGCGGGGGGGCGGATGAGCAGTTCTTC. This sequence encodes CASSPWGGGADEQFF.

The count of this clone is one. V and J are TRBV6-5 and TRBJ2-7, with 7 bases aligning to TRBD1. From germline, CDR1 is MNHEY and CDR2 SVGAGI. V was pared by 2 bases and J by 6 bases, with 7 bases of the junction left unmatched. The CDR3 runs to 14 residues. The chain's CDR3 is CASSYLTDRAEQYF. The DNA for the CDR3 is TGTGCCAGCAGTTACCTTACCGACAGGGCCGAGCAGTACTTC.

The gene calls are TRBV3-1 (or the pseudogene TRBV3-2) and TRBJ2-7; 11 bases fit TRBD1. Unmatched junction bases numbered 8, after V lost 0 bases and J lost 4 bases. The CDR3 extends over 17 amino acids. The germline gives CDR1 LGHDT, CDR2 YNNKEL (reference sequence). The CDR3: CASSQDWAGTGGYEQYF. DNA of the CDR3: TGTGCCAGCAGCCAAGATTGGGCCGGGACAGGGGGATACGAGCAGTACTTC.